The 5 T cell receptor beta chains below come from one sample, sequenced in a study of T cell repertoires in cytomegalovirus infection. Via MiXCR, TCRdb re-called the reads, giving one row per CDR3 protein. The sample shows approximately 250,000 distinct CDR3 sequences, 22% of them seen only once. The source material was CD8+ T cells from PBMCs. These TCRs come from a human donor in good health (CMV status not recorded). Some clones in this sample may be carry-over from other donors' samples.

The rearrangement joins TRBV29-1 to TRBJ2-7; no reliable D call. The germline V gene has CDR1 SQVTM and CDR2 ANQGSEA. This CDR3 has 11 amino acids. The germline V and J ends were trimmed by 1 base and 6 bases, with 7 bases remaining between them. Written as DNA, the CDR3 is TGCAGCGTTGAAGCCCCGGGCGAGCAGTACTTC. It translates to CSVEAPGEQYF.

This clonotype was recorded at least ten times. The J gene is TRBJ1-2, the V gene TRBV7-9; TRBD1 matches 7 bases. The ends lost 4 bases at V and 5 bases at J; junction bases unmatched: 13. The CDR3 consists of 16 residues. Germline-derived CDR1 and CDR2 are SEHNR and FQNEAQ (reference sequence). This CDR3 reads CASSSDVSGQLYGYTF. The CDR3, as DNA: TGTGCCAGCAGCTCCGATGTCTCGGGACAGTTATATGGCTACACCTTC.

This clonotype was seen at least ten times. The chain couples TRBV7-8 to TRBJ2-4; D remains ambiguous. Trimming removed 4 bases from V and 6 bases from J, with 10 bases in between. This CDR3 region has 13 residues. Germline CDR1 is SGHVS and CDR2 is FQNEAQ. CDR3 sequence reads: CASSSLIGNIQYF. The CDR3 coding sequence is TGTGCCAGCAGCTCTTTAATAGGAAACATTCAGTACTTC.

This clonotype was recorded many times. The chain joins TRBV12-3 or TRBV12-4 to TRBJ2-5; no reliable D call. The length of the CDR3 is 13 residues. The V gene lost 2 bases and the J gene lost 2 bases, with 6 bases spanning the gap. The CDR3, as DNA: TGTGCCAGCAGTTTAATCGCTCAAGAGACCCAGTACTTC. Its protein product is CASSLIAQETQYF.

This clonotype turned up a few times. This chain joins TRBV5-5 and TRBJ2-7; TRBD1 aligns across 8 bases. This CDR3 region has 13 residues. J lost 4 bases, V lost 6 bases, and 6 bases had no gene match. CDR1 and CDR2 from the germline V gene are SGHKS and YYEKEE (reference sequence). The CDR3 coding sequence is TGTGCCAGCATACCAGGGGGCGCGTACGAGCAGTACTTC. Its protein product is CASIPGGAYEQYF.